Each of the 10 T cell receptor beta chains below was sequenced from the same sample in a study of CD8+ T cells in alopecia areata. Reverse transcribed after extraction, RNA yielded cDNA as the sequencing template. Sequencing used immunoSEQ multiplex PCR; TCRdb keeps in-frame clones, though not all of them. The sample has about 130,000 clones; roughly 50% are singletons. This sample comprised CD8+ T cells sorted from blood, obtained at week 0. These receptors came from a human donor with alopecia areata.

This clone has at least ten counts. The chain carries TRBV7-9 and TRBJ2-2; tentative D call: TRBD2 (5 bases). This CDR3 has 13 amino acids. Germline-derived CDR1 and CDR2 are SEHNR and FQNEAQ (reference sequence). V was shortened by 6 bases and J by 1 base, with 6 bases between the two germline ends. CDR3 sequence (DNA): TGTGCCAGCAGTCGGGGGAACACCGGGGAGCTGTTTTTT. It specifies CASSRGNTGELFF. Filled out from reference TRBV7-9 and TRBJ2-2, the complete variable domain reads DTGVSQNPRHKITKRGQNVTFRCDPISEHNRLYWYRQTLGQGPEFLTYFQNEAQLEKSRLLSDRFSAERPKGSFSTLEIQRTEQGDSAMYLCASSRGNTGELFFGEGSRLTVL.

This clone is a singleton in its sample. The chain joins TRBV5-4 to TRBJ2-5; D is unclear. The CDR3 contains 15 residues. Trimming shortened V by 0 bases and J by 0 bases, and 9 bases separated the two germline ends. Germline V gives CDR1 SGHNT, CDR2 YYREEE (reference sequence). This CDR3 is CASSLDQEYQETQYF. The CDR3 DNA follows: TGTGCCAGCAGCTTGGATCAAGAGTACCAAGAGACCCAGTACTTC.

This clone was seen once. The chain couples TRBV5-1 to TRBJ2-7, with D perhaps being TRBD1 or TRBD2 (6 bases each). The CDR3 sequence is 15 residues long. Germline lookup yields CDR1 SGHRS and CDR2 YFSETQ. Trimming shortened V by 4 bases and J by 2 bases, and 16 bases separated the two germline ends. The CDR3 coding sequence is TGCGCCAGCAGCCCGCGGGACACCATTACCTACGAGCAGTACTTC. Translated, it gives CASSPRDTITYEQYF.

The rearrangement links TRBV6-5 to TRBJ2-3; D unresolved. CDR3 size: 15 residues. Trimming left V 6 bases short and J 1 base short, with 14 bases between. CDR1 is MNHEY and CDR2 is SVGAGI in the germline V gene. The DNA of the CDR3 is TGTGCCAGCAGCCTGGAGTCCGGGCGCACAGATACGCAGTATTTT. It translates to CASSLESGRTDTQYF.

The genes are TRBV6-5 and TRBJ1-2; D is unresolved. The V end was cut by 0 bases, the J end by 8 bases, with 13 bases between. The germline gives CDR1 MNHEY, CDR2 SVGAGI. CDR3 size: 14 residues. This CDR3 is CASSYSAGSGGYTF. Here the CDR3 DNA reads TGTGCCAGCAGTTACTCTGCGGGGAGTGGAGGCTACACCTTC.

J is TRBJ2-3 and V is TRBV6-5; D is ambiguous. Per germline, CDR1 MNHEY and CDR2 SVGAGI. V was shortened by 1 base and J by 0 bases, with 8 bases between the two germline ends. This CDR3 is built from 15 residues. The CDR3 DNA sequence: TGTGCCAGCAGTTACTGGGTTGCTAGCACAGATACGCAGTATTTT. This translates into CASSYWVASTDTQYF.

The chain combines TRBV7-6 with TRBJ2-2; 7 nucleotides match TRBD2. The germline V gene encodes CDR1 SGHVS and CDR2 FNYEAQ. The CDR3 is made up of 17 amino acids. The ends lost 2 bases at V and 1 base at J; junction bases unmatched: 7. The CDR3 DNA sequence: TGTGCCAGCAGCTTATTCGGGCGCGGGGGGAACACCGGGGAGCTGTTTTTT. This sequence encodes CASSLFGRGGNTGELFF.

DNA of the CDR3: TGCGCCAGCAGCCACAGTGAGGGCTACAATGAGCAGTTCTTC. This translates into CASSHSEGYNEQFF. V is TRBV4-3 and J is TRBJ2-1; D is possibly TRBD2 (5 bases). Germline CDR1 LGHNA, CDR2 YSLEER. Trimming removed 3 bases from V and 3 bases from J, with 9 bases in between. This CDR3 has 14 residues.

The chain recombines TRBV5-6 with TRBJ2-7; tentatively, D is TRBD2 (6 bases). Germline-derived CDR1 and CDR2 are SGHDT and YYEEEE. The V end was cut by 3 bases, the J end by 0 bases, with 13 bases between. The CDR3 has 15 residues. The CDR3 is CASSWGVTSSYEQYF. The CDR3 nucleotides read TGTGCCAGCAGCTGGGGGGTGACAAGCTCCTACGAGCAGTACTTC.

The V call is TRBV6-5, the J call TRBJ2-7; D may be TRBD2 (6 bases). Germline-derived CDR1 and CDR2 are MNHEY and SVGAGI. CDR3 length: 13 residues. Trimming stripped 5 bases from V and 1 base from J, with 9 bases between. The CDR3 DNA sequence: TGTGCCAGCAGTGGGACTGAGTCCTACGAGCAGTACTTC. This translates into CASSGTESYEQYF.